The TCR beta chain described here comes from a study of radiation and T cells in renal cell carcinoma. Study outcomes and limitations: From baseline, blood top tumor clonotypes peaked at 2 weeks post-radiation.

Comment on this clone: What it recognizes is unknown.

The CDR3 length is 13 residues. After removal of 6 bases from V and 5 bases from J, the junction contained 5 bases not matched to a gene. Germline V lookup: CDR1 MNHNS, CDR2 SASEGT. As for time point: blood 4 weeks post-SBRT, at nephrectomy. The treatment was: 15 Gy SBRT to primary tumor, nephrectomy 4 weeks later. Nephrectomy followed 15 Gy stereotactic body radiation by 4 weeks. Radiation-treated patients gave blood at baseline, week 2 and week 4. Clear cell pathology was present in this patient's renal cell carcinoma. Only in-frame clones appear in the TCRdb table, and some are missing; sequencing was by immunoSEQ multiplex PCR. The repertoire includes 97,000 or so clones, around 84% of them detected once, and more than 7% sits in the top ten.

This TCR was sampled from a man between 60 and 75 years old with renal cell carcinoma. The specimen comprised blood, sampled from a patient whose treatment included radiotherapy and nephrectomy. The chain carries TRBV6-1 and TRBJ1-1, with 8 bases matching TRBD1. The DNA for the CDR3 is TGTGCCAGCAGCTCGGACAGGGTAACTGAAGCTTTCTTT. Protein: CASSSDRVTEAFF.